This TCR beta chain was sequenced for a study of blood T cells in healthy people across ages. Next came a second PCR, run for about 7 to 12 cycles, which used a sample-barcoded 5' primer along with a J-beta primer mix. A template-switch adaptor that had 12 random nucleotides put a tag on each cDNA molecule. A minimum of 2.5 million CDR3-containing paired-end reads was obtained for each sample. TCRdb itself ran the 5' RACE reads through MiXCR, one entry per CDR3 protein. Of approximately 2,000,000 distinct CDR3 sequences listed, 30% to 40% were seen once; the top ten hold 20% to 25%. Whole-study results and caveats: Long-lived donors exceeded aged donors in naive CD4+ cells and diversity.

Isolation recovered at least 7 million PBMCs from every sample. For this clonotype: What it binds is not known.

The sequence was collected from a human donor in good health. The specimen was blood.

CDR3 nucleotide sequence: TGTGCCAGCAGCCAAGCGGGGGTCATGGGGGAGCAGTACTTC. Its protein is CASSQAGVMGEQYF. The J gene is TRBJ2-4, the V gene TRBV3-1; TRBD2 might be the D (6 bases). The germline V gene has CDR1 LGHDT and CDR2 YNNKEL (reference sequence). The CDR3 length is 14 residues. The V end lost 1 base, the J end lost 13 bases, and 17 bases lay between the germline ends.